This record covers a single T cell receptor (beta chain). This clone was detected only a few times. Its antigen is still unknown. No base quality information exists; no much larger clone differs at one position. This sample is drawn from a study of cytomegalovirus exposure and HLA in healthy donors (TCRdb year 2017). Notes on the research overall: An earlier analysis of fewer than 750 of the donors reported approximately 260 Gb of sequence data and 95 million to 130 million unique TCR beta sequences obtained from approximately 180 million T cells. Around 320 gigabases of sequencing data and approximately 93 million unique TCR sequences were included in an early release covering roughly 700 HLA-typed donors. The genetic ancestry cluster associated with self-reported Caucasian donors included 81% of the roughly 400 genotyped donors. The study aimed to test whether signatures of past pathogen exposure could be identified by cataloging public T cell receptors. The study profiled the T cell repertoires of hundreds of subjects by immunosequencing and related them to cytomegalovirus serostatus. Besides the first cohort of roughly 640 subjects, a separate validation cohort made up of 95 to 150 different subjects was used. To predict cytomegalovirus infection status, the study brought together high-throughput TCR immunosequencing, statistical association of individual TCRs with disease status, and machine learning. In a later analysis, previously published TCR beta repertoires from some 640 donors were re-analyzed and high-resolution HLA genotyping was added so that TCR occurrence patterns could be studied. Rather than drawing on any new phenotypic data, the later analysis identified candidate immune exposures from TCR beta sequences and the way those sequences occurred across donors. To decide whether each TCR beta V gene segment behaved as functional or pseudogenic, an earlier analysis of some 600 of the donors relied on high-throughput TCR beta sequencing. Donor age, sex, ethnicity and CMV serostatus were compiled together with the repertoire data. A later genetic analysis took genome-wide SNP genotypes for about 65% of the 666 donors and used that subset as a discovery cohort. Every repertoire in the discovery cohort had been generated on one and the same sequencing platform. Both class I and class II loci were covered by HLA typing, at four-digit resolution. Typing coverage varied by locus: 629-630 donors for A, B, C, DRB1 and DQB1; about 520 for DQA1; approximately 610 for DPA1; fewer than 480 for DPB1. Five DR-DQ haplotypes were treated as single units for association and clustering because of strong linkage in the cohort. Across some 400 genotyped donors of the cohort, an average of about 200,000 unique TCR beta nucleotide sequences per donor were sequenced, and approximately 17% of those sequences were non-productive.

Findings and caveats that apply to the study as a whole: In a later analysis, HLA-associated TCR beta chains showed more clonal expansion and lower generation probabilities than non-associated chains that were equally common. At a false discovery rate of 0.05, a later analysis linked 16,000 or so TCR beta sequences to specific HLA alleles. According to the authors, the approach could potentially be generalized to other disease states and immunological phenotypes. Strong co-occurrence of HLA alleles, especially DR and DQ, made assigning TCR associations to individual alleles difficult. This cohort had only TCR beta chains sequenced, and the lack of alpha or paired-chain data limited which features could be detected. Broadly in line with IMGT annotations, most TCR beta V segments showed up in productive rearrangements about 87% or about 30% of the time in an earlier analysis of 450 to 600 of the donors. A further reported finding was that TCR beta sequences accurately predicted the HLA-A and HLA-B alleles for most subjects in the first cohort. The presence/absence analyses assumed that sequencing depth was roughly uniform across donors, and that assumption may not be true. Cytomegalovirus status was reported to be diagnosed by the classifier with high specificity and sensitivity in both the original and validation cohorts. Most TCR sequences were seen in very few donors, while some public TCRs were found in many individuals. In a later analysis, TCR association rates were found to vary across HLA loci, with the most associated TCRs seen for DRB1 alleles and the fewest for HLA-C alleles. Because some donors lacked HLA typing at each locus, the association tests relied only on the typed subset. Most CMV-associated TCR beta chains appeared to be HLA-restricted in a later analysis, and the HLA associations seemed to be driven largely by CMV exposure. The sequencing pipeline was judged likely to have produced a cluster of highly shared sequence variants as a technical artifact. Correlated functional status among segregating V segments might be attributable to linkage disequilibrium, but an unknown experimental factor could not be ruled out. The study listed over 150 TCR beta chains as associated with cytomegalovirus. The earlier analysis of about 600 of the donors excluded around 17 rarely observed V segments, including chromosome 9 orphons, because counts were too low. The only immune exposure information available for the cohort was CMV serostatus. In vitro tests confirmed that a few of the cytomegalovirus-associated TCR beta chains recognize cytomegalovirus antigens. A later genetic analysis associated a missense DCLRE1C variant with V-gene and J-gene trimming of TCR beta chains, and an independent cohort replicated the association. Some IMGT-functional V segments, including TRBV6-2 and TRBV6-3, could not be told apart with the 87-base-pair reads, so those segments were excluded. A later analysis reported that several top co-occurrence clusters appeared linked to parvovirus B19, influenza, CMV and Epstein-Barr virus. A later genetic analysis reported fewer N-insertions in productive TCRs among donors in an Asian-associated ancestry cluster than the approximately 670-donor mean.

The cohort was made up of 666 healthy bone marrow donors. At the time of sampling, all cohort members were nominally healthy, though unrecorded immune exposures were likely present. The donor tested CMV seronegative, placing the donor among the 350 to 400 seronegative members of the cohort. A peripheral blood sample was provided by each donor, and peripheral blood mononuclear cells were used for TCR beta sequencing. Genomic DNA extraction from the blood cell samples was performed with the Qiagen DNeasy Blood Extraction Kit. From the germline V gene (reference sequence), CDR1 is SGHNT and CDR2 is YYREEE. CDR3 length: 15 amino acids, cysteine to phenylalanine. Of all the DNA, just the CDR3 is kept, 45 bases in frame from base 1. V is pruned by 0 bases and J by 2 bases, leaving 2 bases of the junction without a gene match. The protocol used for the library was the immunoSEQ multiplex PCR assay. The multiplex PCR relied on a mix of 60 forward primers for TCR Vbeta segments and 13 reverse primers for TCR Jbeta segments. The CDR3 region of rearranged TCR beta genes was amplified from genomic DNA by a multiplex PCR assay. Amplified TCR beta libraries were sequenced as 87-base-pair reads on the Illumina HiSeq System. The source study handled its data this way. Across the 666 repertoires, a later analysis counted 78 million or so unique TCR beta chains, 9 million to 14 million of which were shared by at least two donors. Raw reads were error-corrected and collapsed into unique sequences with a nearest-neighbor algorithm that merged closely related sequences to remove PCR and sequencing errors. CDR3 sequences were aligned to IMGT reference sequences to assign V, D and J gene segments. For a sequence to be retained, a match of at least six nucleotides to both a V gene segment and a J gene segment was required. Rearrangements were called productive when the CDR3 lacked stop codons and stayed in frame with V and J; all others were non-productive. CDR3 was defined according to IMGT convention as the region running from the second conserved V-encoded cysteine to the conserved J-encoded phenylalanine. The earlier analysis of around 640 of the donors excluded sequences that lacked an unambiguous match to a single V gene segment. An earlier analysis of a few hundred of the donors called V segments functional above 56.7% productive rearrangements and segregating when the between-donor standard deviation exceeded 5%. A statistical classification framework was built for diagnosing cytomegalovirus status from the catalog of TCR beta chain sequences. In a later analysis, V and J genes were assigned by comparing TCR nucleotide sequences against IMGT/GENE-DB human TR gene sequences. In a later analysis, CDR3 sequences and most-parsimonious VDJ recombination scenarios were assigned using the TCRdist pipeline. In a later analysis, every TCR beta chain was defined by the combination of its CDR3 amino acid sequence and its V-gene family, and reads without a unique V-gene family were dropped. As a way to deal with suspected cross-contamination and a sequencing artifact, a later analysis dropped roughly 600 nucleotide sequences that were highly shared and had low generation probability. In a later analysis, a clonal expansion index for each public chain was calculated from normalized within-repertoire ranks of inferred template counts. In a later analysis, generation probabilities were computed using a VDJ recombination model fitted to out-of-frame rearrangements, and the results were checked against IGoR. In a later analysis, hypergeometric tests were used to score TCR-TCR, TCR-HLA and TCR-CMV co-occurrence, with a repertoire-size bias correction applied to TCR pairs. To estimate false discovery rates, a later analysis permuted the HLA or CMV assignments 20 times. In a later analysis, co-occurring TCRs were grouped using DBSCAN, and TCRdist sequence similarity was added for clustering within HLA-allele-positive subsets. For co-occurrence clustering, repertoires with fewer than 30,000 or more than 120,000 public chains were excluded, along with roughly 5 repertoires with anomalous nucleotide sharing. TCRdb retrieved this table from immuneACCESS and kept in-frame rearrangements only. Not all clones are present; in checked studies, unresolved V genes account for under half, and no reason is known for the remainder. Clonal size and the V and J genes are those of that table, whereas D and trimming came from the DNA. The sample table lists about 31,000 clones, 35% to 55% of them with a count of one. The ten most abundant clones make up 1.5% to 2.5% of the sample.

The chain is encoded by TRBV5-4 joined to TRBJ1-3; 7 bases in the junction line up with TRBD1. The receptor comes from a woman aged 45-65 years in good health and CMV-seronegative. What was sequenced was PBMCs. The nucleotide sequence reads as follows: TGTGCCAGCAGCTTGGGGCAGGGGGCTGGAAACACCATATATTTT. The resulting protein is CASSLGQGAGNTIYF.